This T cell receptor beta chain was retrieved from a study of T cell repertoires in cytomegalovirus infection. Study overall: Indications came from public TCR beta signatures; they pointed to CMV infection and to a matching HLA type.

This clonotype came up a few times. Its target is not known. Study-wide points: CMV carriers having the relevant HLA were flagged by cumulative public TCR beta family frequency. The ex vivo response was dominated by HLA-C-restricted CMV-specific TCR beta clonotypes.

Each CDR3 protein is one row after TCRdb ran MiXCR on the reads. The sample includes about 770,000 distinct CDR3 sequences, under 35% of them seen just once. The CDR3 extends over 13 amino acids. CDR1 and CDR2 (germline): WNHNN, SYGVQD (reference sequence). V lost 0 bases and J 6 bases, leaving 8 bases between the germline ends. The chain couples TRBV10-1 to TRBJ1-2; no definite D call. The source material was cultured CD8+ T cells from PBMCs, sampled from culture after CMV antigen stimulation. The TCR was taken from a human donor in good health (CMV status not recorded). Some clones in this sample may be carry-over from other donors' samples. The CDR3 bases are TGCGCCAGCAGTGAGTCGCGCCTCGATGGCTACACCTTC. It translates to CASSESRLDGYTF.